This T cell receptor (beta chain) was sequenced in a study of blood T cell repertoires in COVID-19. At the level of the study: Both acute and convalescent COVID-19 samples were obtained from the United States, Italy and Spain. From T cells, B-cell-depleted T cells, or PBMCs came the material, which was cDNA or gDNA.

Germline values: CDR1 WSHSY, CDR2 SAAADI. Trimming took 5 bases from V and 2 from J, leaving 6 bases between them. The CDR3 length is 12 residues. Original data processing: Researchers report that nucleated cell counts were estimated from reference gene primer amplification. Measured with immunoSEQ multiplex PCR; TCRdb has only the in-frame clones, and not every one. V, J and clone size were drawn from that table, and D and trimming were deduced from the DNA. Among over 85,000 clones, approximately 90% were seen once, and the ten largest hold 3.3%. Specimen: peripheral blood. The chain combines TRBV10-2 with TRBJ2-5; no clear D gene. The clonotype originates from a woman aged 45 to 65 with acute or convalescent COVID-19. As DNA, the CDR3 is TGCGCCAGCAGTCTCAGTCAAGAGACCCAGTACTTC. Its protein is CASSLSQETQYF.